The clone carrying this T cell receptor beta chain has a single count. The germline CDR1 and CDR2 sequences are LGHNA and YNFKEQ. The CDR3 loop spans 14 amino acids. V was shortened by 4 bases and J by 7 bases, with 13 bases between the two germline ends. The TCRbeta library incorporated unique molecular identifiers. TCRdb redid the calling of the PCR reads with MiXCR, one entry per CDR3 protein. The table lists some 490,000 distinct CDR3 sequences, approximately 13% of them singletons. The data were taken from a study of T-cell reconstitution after alpha-beta-depleted transplantation in children. Material: PBMCs from the stem cell graft donor, obtained from the stem cell graft. The chain carries TRBV4-2 and TRBJ1-4; D call uncertain. The TCR was taken from a human donor who donated a stem cell graft to a child with combined immunodeficiency. The CDR3 DNA follows: TGTGCCAGCAGCCTCGGGGAATTCGTTGAAAAACTGTTTTTT. Amino acids: CASSLGEFVEKLFF.